This T cell receptor (beta chain) derives from a study of beta chain features in type 1 diabetes. Worth noting for this clone: Its specificity is not known.

Each of the CD4+ naive, central memory, regulatory and stem cell-like memory populations was sorted via CD45RO/CCR7/CD25/CD127/CD95/CD27. Study-level findings and limits: Among patients with Type 1 diabetes, TCRB CDR3s were moderately but significantly shorter in every one of the four CD4+ subsets. The naive, central memory and Treg TCRB repertoires of patients appeared to be more similar to one another than those of healthy donors.

The investigators reverse transcribed all of the isolated RNA, so they sequenced expressed TCRB transcripts. Measured with immunoSEQ multiplex PCR; TCRdb has only the in-frame clones, and not every one. Here the sample spans tens of thousands of clones, under 35% being singletons. The clonotype was recovered from a woman in her late teens or twenties in good health. Sequenced sample: stem cell memory CD4+ T cells from blood.

CDR3 region: CASRVGLAGGLDEQFF. As DNA, the CDR3 is TGTGCCAGCAGGGTCGGACTAGCGGGGGGGCTGGATGAGCAGTTCTTC. V usage is TRBV2 and J usage is TRBJ2-1, with 15 bases that match TRBD2. Trimming took 6 bases from V and 8 from J; bases not matched to a gene: 8. The CDR3 is made up of 16 amino acids. In germline, CDR1 is SNHLY, CDR2 FYNNEI.